This TCR beta chain was identified during a study of blood T cell repertoires in COVID-19. On the study more broadly: From the United States, Italy and Spain came samples of acute and convalescent COVID-19.

Looked up from germline, CDR1 is GTSNPN and CDR2 is SVGIG (reference sequence). The CDR3 contains 13 residues. V was pared by 3 bases and J by 4 bases, with 12 bases between. Original methodology: Reference gene primers were amplified, and this amplification served to estimate nucleated cell counts. Data came from immunoSEQ multiplex PCR; TCRdb stores just in-frame clones and leaves some out. V and J calls and clone size are those listed in that table; D and trimming were worked out from the DNA. The sample lists some 39,000 clones; 65% to 90% were seen once. The V and J genes are TRBV30 and TRBJ1-1; D is unclear. The sample was peripheral blood. The sequence was collected from a man aged 35 to 55 with active COVID-19. The chain's CDR3 is CAWSDTSGTEAFF. DNA of the CDR3: TGTGCCTGGAGCGATACTTCGGGCACTGAAGCTTTCTTT.